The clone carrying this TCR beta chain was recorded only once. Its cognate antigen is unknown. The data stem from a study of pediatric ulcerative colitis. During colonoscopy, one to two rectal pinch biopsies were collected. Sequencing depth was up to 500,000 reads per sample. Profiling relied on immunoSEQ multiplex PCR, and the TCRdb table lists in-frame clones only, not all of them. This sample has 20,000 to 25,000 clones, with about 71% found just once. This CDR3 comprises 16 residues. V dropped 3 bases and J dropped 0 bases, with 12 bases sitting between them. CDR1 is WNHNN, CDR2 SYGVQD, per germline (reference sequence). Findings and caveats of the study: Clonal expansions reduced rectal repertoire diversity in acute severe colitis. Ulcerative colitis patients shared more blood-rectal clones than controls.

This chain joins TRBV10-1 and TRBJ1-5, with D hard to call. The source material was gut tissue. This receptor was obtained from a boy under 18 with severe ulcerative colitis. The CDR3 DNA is TGCGCCAGCAGTGATTTTACCAACTATAGCAATCAGCCCCAGCATTTT. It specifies CASSDFTNYSNQPQHF.